This TCR beta chain was profiled in a study of T cell repertoires in cytomegalovirus infection. TCRdb used MiXCR to reprocess the reads, holding one entry per CDR3 protein. The table lists fewer than 250,000 distinct CDR3 sequences, roughly 22% of them singletons. The junction had 7 bases not matched to a gene; V was cut back by 4 bases and J by 6 bases. The CDR3 loop spans 14 amino acids. The V gene's germline CDR1 is SQVTM and CDR2 ANQGSEA. Sequencing input: CD8+ T cells from PBMCs. This receptor was obtained from a human donor in good health (CMV status not recorded). Some clones in this sample may be carry-over from other donors' samples. This chain connects TRBV29-1 to TRBJ2-1, with 9 bases fitting TRBD2. DNA for the CDR3: TGCAGCGTTGGGGAGCGGGGGGAGGGCAATGAGCAGTTCTTC. This translates into CSVGERGEGNEQFF.